This T cell receptor beta chain was documented in a study of spatial heterogeneity in lung cancer. Broader study findings: Ubiquitous and regional expanded TCR counts mirrored ubiquitous and regional nonsynonymous mutation counts, respectively. Counts of expanded alpha and beta TCRs within tumors tracked the tumor nonsynonymous mutation count.

At least ten counts were recorded for this clonotype. Its antigen is unidentified. A single record per CDR3 protein comes from TCRdb applying MiXCR to the 5' RACE reads. This sample has fewer than 20,000 distinct CDR3 sequences, with nearly 7% found just once. The CDR3 runs to 16 residues. The trim removed 3 bases at V and 3 bases at J, leaving 6 bases unmatched. Time point meaning: sample taken at primary tumor resection. The starting material was lung tumor tissue, obtained at surgery. The sequence was obtained from a female donor with early-stage non-small cell lung cancer. The chain is built from TRBV12-3 or TRBV12-4 and TRBJ2-3, with 10 bases matching TRBD2. The CDR3, as DNA: TGTGCCAGCAGTTTTTTTAGCGGGGGGACGACAGATACGCAGTATTTT. Protein product: CASSFFSGGTTDTQYF.